This T cell receptor beta chain was captured in a study of post-analysis software for immune sequencing data. About the study: Some patients lacked subtype; others had relapsing-remitting, secondary progressive or progressive-relapsing disease.

Libraries were made from TCR beta cDNA, and they carried unique molecular identifiers. It was from roughly 1 to 10 million T cells that about half a million cDNA molecules came. Each CDR3 protein is one row after TCRdb ran MiXCR on the PCR reads. The table records around 700,000 distinct CDR3 sequences, 55% to 60% of them present only once. This clonotype was counted a few times. Its antigen is unidentified. The CDR3 length is 14 residues. J was trimmed by 2 bases and V by 5 bases; bases with no gene match: 5. Germline CDR1 is SGHTA and CDR2 is FQGNSA. The study, taken as a whole, reports: Clustering by F measure revealed strong co-clustering among samples prepared together in one batch. Roughly 5 TRBV segments occurring more often in patients than controls included TRBV5-6, TRBV5-1 and TRBV20-1. Multiple sclerosis was associated with a significant reduction in normalized Chao1 diversity relative to controls.

Sequenced sample: blood. This sequence originates from a girl aged 2-10 years with multiple sclerosis. The chain employs TRBV7-2 and TRBJ2-7, with TRBD1 matching over 8 bases. The CDR3 DNA follows: TGTGCCAGCAGCAGACCGGGACAGGCCTACGAGCAGTACTTC. Amino acid sequence: CASSRPGQAYEQYF.